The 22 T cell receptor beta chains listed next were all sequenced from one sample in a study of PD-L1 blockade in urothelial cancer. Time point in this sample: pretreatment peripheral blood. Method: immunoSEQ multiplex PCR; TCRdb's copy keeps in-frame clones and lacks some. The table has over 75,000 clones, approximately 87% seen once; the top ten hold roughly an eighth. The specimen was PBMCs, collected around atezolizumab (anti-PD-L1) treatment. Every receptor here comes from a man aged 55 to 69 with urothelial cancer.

As DNA, the CDR3 is TGTGCCAGCTCACCACCGGGACAGGGTCGGGACACTGAAGCTTTCTTT. It yields the protein CASSPPGQGRDTEAFF. The rearrangement joins TRBV18 to TRBJ1-1, with 9 bases identical to TRBD1. V lost 0 bases and J lost 3; bases outside the gene matches: 5. Germline values: CDR1 KGHSH, CDR2 LQKENI. This CDR3 has 16 amino acids. Filled out from reference TRBV18 and TRBJ1-1, the complete variable domain reads NAGVMQNPRHLVRRRGQEARLRCSPMKGHSHVYWYRQLPEEGLKFMVYLQKENIIDESGMPKERFSAEFPKEGPSILRIQQVVRGDSAAYFCASSPPGQGRDTEAFFGQGTRLTVV.

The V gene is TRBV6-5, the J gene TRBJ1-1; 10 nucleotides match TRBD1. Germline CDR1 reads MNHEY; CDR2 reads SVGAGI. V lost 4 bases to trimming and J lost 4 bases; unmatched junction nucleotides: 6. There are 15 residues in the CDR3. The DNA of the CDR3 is TGTGCCAGCAGTTCGACAGGGGGCAGGGGCACTGAAGCTTTCTTT. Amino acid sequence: CASSSTGGRGTEAFF.

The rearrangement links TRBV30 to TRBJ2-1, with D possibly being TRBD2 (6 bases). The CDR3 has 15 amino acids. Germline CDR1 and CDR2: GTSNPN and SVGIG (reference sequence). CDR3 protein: CALAAGLQDYNEQFF. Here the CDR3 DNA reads TGTGCTTTGGCCGCGGGGCTGCAGGACTACAATGAGCAGTTCTTC.

For the CDR3, the DNA is TGTGCCAGCAGTCACGCCGGGACAGGGAGTGACGAGCAGTACTTC. This sequence encodes CASSHAGTGSDEQYF. The chain combines TRBV28 with TRBJ2-7, with TRBD1 matching over 9 bases. This CDR3 comprises 15 residues. Germline trimming cut 5 bases from V and 5 bases from J; bases unmatched to any gene: 10. Germline V CDR1 and CDR2: MDHEN, SYDVKM.

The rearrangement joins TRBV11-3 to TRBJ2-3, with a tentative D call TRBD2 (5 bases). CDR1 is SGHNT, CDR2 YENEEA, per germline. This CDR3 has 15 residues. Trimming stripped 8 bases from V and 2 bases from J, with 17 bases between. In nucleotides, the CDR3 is TGTGCCAGCCAGGCCACTGGACTTATCACAGATACGCAGTATTTT. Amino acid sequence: CASQATGLITDTQYF. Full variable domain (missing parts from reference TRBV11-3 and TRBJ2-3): EAGVVQSPRYKIIEKKQPVAFWCNPISGHNTLYWYLQNLGQGPELLIRYENEEAVDDSQLPKDRFSAERLKGVDSTLKIQPAELGDSAVYLCASQATGLITDTQYFGPGTRLTVL.

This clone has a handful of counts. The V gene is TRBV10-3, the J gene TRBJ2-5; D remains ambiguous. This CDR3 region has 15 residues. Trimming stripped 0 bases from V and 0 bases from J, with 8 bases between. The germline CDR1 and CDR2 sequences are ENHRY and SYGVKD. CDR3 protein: CAISESGRNQETQYF. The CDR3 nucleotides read TGTGCCATCAGTGAGTCGGGCCGTAACCAAGAGACCCAGTACTTC.

The CDR3 nucleotides read TGTGCCAGCAGCTCCACAGGGGTACAAGAGACCCAGTACTTC. Its translation is CASSSTGVQETQYF. The chain couples TRBV7-3 to TRBJ2-5; 7 nucleotides match TRBD1. Germline V lookup: CDR1 SGHTA, CDR2 FQGTGA. The CDR3 extends over 14 amino acids. Unmatched junction bases numbered 4, after V lost 4 bases and J lost 2 bases.

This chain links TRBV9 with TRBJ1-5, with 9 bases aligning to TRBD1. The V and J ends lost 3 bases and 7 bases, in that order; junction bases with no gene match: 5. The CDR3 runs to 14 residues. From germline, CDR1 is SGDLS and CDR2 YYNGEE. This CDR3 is CASSATGGRQPQHF. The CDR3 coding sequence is TGTGCCAGCAGCGCCACAGGGGGCCGGCAGCCCCAGCATTTT.

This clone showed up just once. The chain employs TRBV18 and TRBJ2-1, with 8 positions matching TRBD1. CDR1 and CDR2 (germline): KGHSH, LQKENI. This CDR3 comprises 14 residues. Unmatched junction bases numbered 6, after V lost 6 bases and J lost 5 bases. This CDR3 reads CASSLGQADNEQFF. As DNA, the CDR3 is TGTGCCAGCTCGCTGGGACAGGCTGACAATGAGCAGTTCTTC.

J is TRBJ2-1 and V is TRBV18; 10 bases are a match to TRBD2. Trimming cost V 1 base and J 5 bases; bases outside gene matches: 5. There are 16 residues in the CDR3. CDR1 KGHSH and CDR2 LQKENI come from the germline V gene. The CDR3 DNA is TGTGCCAGCTCACCACGAAGCGGGGGGGCCCACAATGAGCAGTTCTTC. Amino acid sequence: CASSPRSGGAHNEQFF. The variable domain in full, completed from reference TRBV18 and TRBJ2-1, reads NAGVMQNPRHLVRRRGQEARLRCSPMKGHSHVYWYRQLPEEGLKFMVYLQKENIIDESGMPKERFSAEFPKEGPSILRIQQVVRGDSAAYFCASSPRSGGAHNEQFFGPGTRLTVL.

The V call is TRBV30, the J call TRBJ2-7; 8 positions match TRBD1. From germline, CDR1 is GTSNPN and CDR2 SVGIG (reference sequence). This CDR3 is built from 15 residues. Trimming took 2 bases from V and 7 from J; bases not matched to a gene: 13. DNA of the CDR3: TGTGCCTGGAGTCCTGGACAGGGAGCAAGGAGGGAGCAGTACTTC. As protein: CAWSPGQGARREQYF.

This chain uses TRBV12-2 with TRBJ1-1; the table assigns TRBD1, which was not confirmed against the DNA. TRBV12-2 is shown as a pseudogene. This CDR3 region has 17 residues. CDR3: CASRKLAAGDGYTEAFF. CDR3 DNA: TGTGCAAGTCGCAAGTTGGCTGCAGGTGACGGTTATACTGAAGCTTTCTTT.

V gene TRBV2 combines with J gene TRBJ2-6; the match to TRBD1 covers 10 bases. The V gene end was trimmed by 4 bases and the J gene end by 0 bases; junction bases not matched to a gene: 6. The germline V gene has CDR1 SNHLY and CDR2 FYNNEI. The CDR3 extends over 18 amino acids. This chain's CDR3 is CASSGETGGFSGANVLTF. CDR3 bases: TGTGCCAGCAGTGGGGAGACAGGGGGCTTCTCTGGGGCCAACGTCCTGACTTTC.

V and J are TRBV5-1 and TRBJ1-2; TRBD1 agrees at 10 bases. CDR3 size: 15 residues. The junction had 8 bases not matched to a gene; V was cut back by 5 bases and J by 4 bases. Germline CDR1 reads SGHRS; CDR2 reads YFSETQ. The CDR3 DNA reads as TGCGCCAGCAGTCCTGGACAGGGGGAGGGCTATGGCTACACCTTC. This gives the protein CASSPGQGEGYGYTF.

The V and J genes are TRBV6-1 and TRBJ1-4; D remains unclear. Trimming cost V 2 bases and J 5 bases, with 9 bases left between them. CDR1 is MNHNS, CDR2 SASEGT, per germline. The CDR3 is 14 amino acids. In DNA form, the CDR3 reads TGTGCCAGCAGTGAACGAGGTCAGAATGAAAAACTGTTTTTT. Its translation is CASSERGQNEKLFF.

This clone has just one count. This chain's CDR3 is CASSSGTSGVGEQFF. As DNA, the CDR3 is TGTGCCAGCAGCTCCGGGACTAGCGGGGTCGGTGAGCAGTTCTTC. This rearrangement joins TRBV7-9 to TRBJ2-1; TRBD2 matches 13 bases. This CDR3 spans 15 amino acids. CDR1 is SEHNR, CDR2 FQNEAQ, per germline (reference sequence). V shed 4 bases, J shed 9 bases, and the junction held 6 bases outside the gene matches. Supplemented by reference TRBV7-9 and TRBJ2-1, the full variable domain reads DTGVSQNPRHKITKRGQNVTFRCDPISEHNRLYWYRQTLGQGPEFLTYFQNEAQLEKSRLLSDRFSAERPKGSFSTLEIQRTEQGDSAMYLCASSSGTSGVGEQFFGPGTRLTVL.

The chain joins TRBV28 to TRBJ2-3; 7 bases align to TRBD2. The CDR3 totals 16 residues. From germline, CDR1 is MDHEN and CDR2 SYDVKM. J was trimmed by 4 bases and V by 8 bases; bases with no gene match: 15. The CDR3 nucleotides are TGTGCCAGCGGCGATACCCGGGACTACCCTCCAGATACGCAGTATTTT. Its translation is CASGDTRDYPPDTQYF.

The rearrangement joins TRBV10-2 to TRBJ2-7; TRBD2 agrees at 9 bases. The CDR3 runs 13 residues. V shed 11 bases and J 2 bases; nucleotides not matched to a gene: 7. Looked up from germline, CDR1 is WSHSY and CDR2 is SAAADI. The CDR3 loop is CAVAAGGPYEQYF. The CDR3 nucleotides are TGCGCCGTGGCGGCGGGGGGGCCCTACGAGCAGTACTTC.

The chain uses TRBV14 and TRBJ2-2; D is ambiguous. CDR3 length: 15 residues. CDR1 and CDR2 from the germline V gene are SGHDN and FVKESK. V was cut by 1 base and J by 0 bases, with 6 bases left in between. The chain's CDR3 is CASSQVSANTGELFF. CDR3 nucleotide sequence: TGTGCCAGCAGCCAAGTGTCCGCGAACACCGGGGAGCTGTTTTTT.

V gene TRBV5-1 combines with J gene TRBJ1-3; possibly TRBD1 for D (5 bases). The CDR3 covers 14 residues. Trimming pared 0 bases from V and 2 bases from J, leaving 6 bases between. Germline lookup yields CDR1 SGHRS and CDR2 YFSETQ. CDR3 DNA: TGCGCCAGCAGCTTGGGGGGGGCTGGAAACACCATATATTTT. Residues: CASSLGGAGNTIYF.

The CDR3 sequence is CASSSLKGGHFEQYF. For the CDR3, the DNA is TGTGCCAGCAGCTCCTTAAAGGGAGGGCATTTCGAGCAGTACTTC. The chain joins TRBV5-6 to TRBJ2-7; 7 nucleotides line up with TRBD2. The CDR3 is made up of 15 amino acids. Germline values: CDR1 SGHDT, CDR2 YYEEEE. V lost 3 bases, J lost 6 bases, and 12 bases stayed unmatched.

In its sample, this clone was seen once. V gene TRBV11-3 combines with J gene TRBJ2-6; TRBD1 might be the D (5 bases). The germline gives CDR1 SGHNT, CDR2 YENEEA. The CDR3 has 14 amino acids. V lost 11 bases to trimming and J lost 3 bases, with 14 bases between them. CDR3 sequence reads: CAARQLGGANVLTF. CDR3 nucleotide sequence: TGTGCCGCACGACAGTTAGGTGGGGCCAACGTCCTGACTTTC.